Here is one T cell receptor (beta chain) with its context. Its antigen is not known. Some 38,000 genome equivalents of blood DNA were amplified for TRB. These data originate in a study of T cell clusters in autoimmune cytopenias. Overall study results and limits: Physiological T cell clusters of healthy donors were apparently absent in primary autoimmune cytopenia patients. Compared with active autoimmune hepatitis patients, healthy donors showed roughly 3-fold more exclusive TRB clusters.

One tube held mixed TRB-A and TRB-B primer pools for touch-down PCR. TCRdb re-called the multiplex PCR reads, yielding one record per CDR3 amino acid sequence without DNA. The table for this sample gives some 4,500 distinct CDR3 sequences. Germline-derived CDR1 and CDR2 are MNHNS and SASEGT. CDR3 size: 14 residues. The data also belong to a second study, concerning T cell repertoires in aging, cancer and after chemotherapy. According to that study: Untreated cancer patients had significantly lower blood TCR diversity than age-matched healthy donors.

The chain is built from TRBV6-1 and TRBJ1-2; TCRdb outputs TRBD1, but without DNA this stays unchecked. The source material was peripheral blood. The receptor was derived from a human donor with an autoimmune cytopenia or autoimmune hepatitis (not recorded which). CDR3: CASSDEDRSDGYTF.